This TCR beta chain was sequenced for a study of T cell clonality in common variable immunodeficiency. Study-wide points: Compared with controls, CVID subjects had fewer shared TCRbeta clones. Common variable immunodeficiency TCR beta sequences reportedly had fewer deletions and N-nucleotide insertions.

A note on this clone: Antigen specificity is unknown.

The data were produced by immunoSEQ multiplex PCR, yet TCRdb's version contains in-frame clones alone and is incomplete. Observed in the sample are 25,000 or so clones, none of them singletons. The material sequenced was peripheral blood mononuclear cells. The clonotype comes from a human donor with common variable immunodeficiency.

The CDR3 region is CASSQSAGTGELFF. The sequenced part of the CDR3 DNA is TGTGCCAGCAGCCAATCAGCGGGGACCGGGGAG. This sequence joins TRBV11-2 and TRBJ2-2; TRBD2 aligns across 7 bases. Sequencing ends 3 residues short of the CDR3 end; the germline J gene provides the rest. The CDR3 totals 14 residues. CDR1 and CDR2 (germline): SGHAT, FQNNGV. The ends lost 5 bases at V and 5 bases at J; junction bases unmatched: 5. Filled out from reference TRBV11-2 and TRBJ2-2, the complete variable domain reads EAGVAQSPRYKIIEKRQSVAFWCNPISGHATLYWYQQILGQGPKLLIQFQNNGVVDDSQLPKDRFSAERLKGVDSTLKIQPAKLEDSAVYLCASSQSAGTGELFFGEGSRLTVL.